This passage covers 23 T cell receptor beta chains from one sample sequenced in a study of cytomegalovirus exposure and HLA in healthy donors. Produced via immunoSEQ multiplex PCR; TCRdb's table is partial and in-frame only. The sample contains 45,000 to 65,000 clones, around nine tenths of which appear only once. Sequenced material: PBMCs. These receptors all stem from a man aged 18 to 29 in good health and CMV-seronegative.

This chain links TRBV14 with TRBJ2-7; tentatively, D is TRBD2 (6 bases). This CDR3 is built from 14 residues. The V and J ends lost 6 bases and 1 base respectively, with 13 bases between them. Per germline, CDR1 SGHDN and CDR2 FVKESK. The CDR3 DNA follows: TGTGCCAGCAGTCCCAAGCGGGTATCCTACGAGCAGTACTTC. Translated: CASSPKRVSYEQYF.

CDR3 nucleotides: TGTGCCAGCCGACAGGGAGCTAACTATGGCTACACCTTC. It encodes CASRQGANYGYTF. The genes are TRBV27 and TRBJ1-2, with 7 bases fitting TRBD1. The CDR3 has 13 residues. Germline CDR1 MNHEY, CDR2 SMNVEV (reference sequence). Trimming at V came to 8 bases and at J to 0 bases, leaving 3 bases not matched to a gene.

In this sample, this clone turned up once. J is TRBJ1-5 and V is TRBV28; D uncertain. Germline CDR1 MDHEN, CDR2 SYDVKM. V was pared by 4 bases and J by 4 bases, with 5 bases between. The CDR3 is 12 residues long. The CDR3 DNA reads as TGTGCCAGCAGTTCCCATAATCAGCCCCAGCATTTT. Amino acid sequence: CASSSHNQPQHF.

The chain combines TRBV6-4 with TRBJ1-1; TRBD1 matches 7 bases. The CDR3 extends over 13 amino acids. The trim removed 6 bases at V and 3 bases at J, leaving 4 bases unmatched. The germline gives CDR1 MRHNA, CDR2 SNTAGT. CDR3 sequence: CASSADRDTEAFF. CDR3 DNA sequence: TGTGCCAGCAGCGCCGACAGGGACACTGAAGCTTTCTTT.

This clone showed up just a few times. The V and J genes are TRBV28 and TRBJ1-5; no clear D gene. The CDR3 extends over 15 amino acids. CDR1 MDHEN and CDR2 SYDVKM come from the germline V gene. Trimming stripped 2 bases from V and 5 bases from J, with 13 bases between. CDR3 sequence (DNA): TGTGCCAGCAGTTTACCCCCATCGGGGTATCAGCCCCAGCATTTT. Its translation: CASSLPPSGYQPQHF.

The rearrangement joins TRBV25-1 to TRBJ2-1; D gene uncertain. CDR1 MGHDK and CDR2 SYGVNS come from the germline V gene. The V gene lost 2 bases and the J gene lost 12 bases, with 11 bases spanning the gap. This CDR3 comprises 12 residues. The CDR3, as DNA: TGTGCCAGCAGTGAAAGTATCGGTCTGCAGTTCTTC. Translation gives CASSESIGLQFF.

This clone was counted a single time. The V call is TRBV7-9, the J call TRBJ2-2; TRBD1 matches 11 bases. The CDR3 runs 16 residues. Germline V CDR1 and CDR2: SEHNR, FQNEAQ (reference sequence). Trimming at V came to 2 bases and at J to 2 bases, leaving 1 base not matched to a gene. CDR3 amino acids: CASSLWTGGNTGELFF. CDR3 nucleotides: TGTGCCAGCAGCTTATGGACAGGGGGCAACACCGGGGAGCTGTTTTTT.

The rearrangement links TRBV19 to TRBJ2-7; TRBD1 matches at 7 bases. J lost 6 bases, V lost 2 bases, and 7 bases had no gene match. Germline V gives CDR1 LNHDA, CDR2 SQIVND (reference sequence). This CDR3 has 14 amino acids. The CDR3 loop is CASSITGAQGEQYF. The CDR3 nucleotides are TGTGCCAGTAGTATAACAGGGGCGCAAGGCGAGCAGTACTTC. Looking up the rest from reference TRBV19 and TRBJ2-7 gives the full variable domain: DGGITQSPKYLFRKEGQNVTLSCEQNLNHDAMYWYRQDPGQGLRLIYYSQIVNDFQKGDIAEGYSVSREKKESFPLTVTSAQKNPTAFYLCASSITGAQGEQYFGPGTRLTVT.

The chain couples TRBV5-6 to TRBJ2-1; 14 nucleotides align to TRBD2. V lost 3 bases, J lost 0 bases, and 5 bases stayed unmatched. Per the germline V gene, CDR1 is SGHDT and CDR2 is YYEEEE. The CDR3 sequence is 18 residues long. The CDR3 is CASSSTGTSGSSYNEQFF. The CDR3 bases are TGTGCCAGCAGCTCAACGGGGACTAGCGGGAGCTCCTACAATGAGCAGTTCTTC.

The genes are TRBV27 and TRBJ2-3, with 9 bases fitting TRBD2. The CDR3 consists of 16 residues. The V and J ends lost 6 bases and 0 bases, in that order; junction bases with no gene match: 7. CDR1 and CDR2 from the germline V gene are MNHEY and SMNVEV (reference sequence). DNA of the CDR3: TGTGCCAGCAGGCGACTGACTAGCGGTAGCACAGATACGCAGTATTTT. This encodes CASRRLTSGSTDTQYF.

This chain uses TRBV2 with TRBJ1-1; D might be TRBD1 (5 bases). This CDR3 is 19 amino acids long. Trimming removed 3 bases at V and 1 base at J, with 24 bases between. Germline V gene data show CDR1 as SNHLY and CDR2 as FYNNEI. The CDR3 loop is CASSEFPFRSSRGNTEAFF. The CDR3 nucleotides read TGTGCCAGCAGTGAGTTCCCATTTAGGTCGAGTAGGGGGAACACTGAAGCTTTCTTT. Supplemented by reference TRBV2 and TRBJ1-1, the full variable domain reads EPEVTQTPSHQVTQMGQEVILRCVPISNHLYFYWYRQILGQKVEFLVSFYNNEISEKSEIFDDQFSVERPDGSNFTLKIRSTKLEDSAMYFCASSEFPFRSSRGNTEAFFGQGTRLTVV.

V and J are TRBV7-2 and TRBJ2-5, with 8 bases aligning to TRBD2. The CDR3 is 14 residues long. The germline CDR1 and CDR2 sequences are SGHTA and FQGNSA. The V and J ends lost 3 bases and 4 bases, in that order; junction bases with no gene match: 4. CDR3 sequence reads: CASSFGLAGETQYF. For the CDR3, the DNA is TGTGCCAGCAGCTTCGGGCTAGCGGGAGAGACCCAGTACTTC.

The genes are TRBV27 and TRBJ1-2; 8 bases line up with TRBD1. The trim removed 5 bases at V and 8 bases at J, leaving 7 bases unmatched. The CDR3 covers 13 residues. Germline V gene lookup returns CDR1 MNHEY and CDR2 SMNVEV (reference sequence). CDR3 DNA sequence: TGTGCCAGCAGTCCGTCAGGGGGCCGAGGCTACACCTTC. This sequence encodes CASSPSGGRGYTF.

In its sample, this clone was seen once. The genes are TRBV28 and TRBJ1-4; tentative D call: TRBD1 (5 bases). V gave up 7 bases and J gave up 7 bases, with 13 bases separating them. The V gene's germline CDR1 is MDHEN and CDR2 SYDVKM. The CDR3 loop spans 13 amino acids. The CDR3 nucleotides read TGTGCCAGCACCCCTCTGGGGCTTGAAAAACTGTTTTTT. This codes for CASTPLGLEKLFF.

This clone was detected once. J is TRBJ2-5 and V is TRBV27, with D possibly matching TRBD2 (5 bases). The V and J ends lost 3 bases and 5 bases respectively, with 10 bases between them. The CDR3 has 13 residues. Germline CDR1 and CDR2: MNHEY and SMNVEV (reference sequence). CDR3 residues: CASSFAGRETQYF. The CDR3 nucleotides read TGTGCCAGCAGTTTTGCGGGTCGGGAGACCCAGTACTTC.

In this sample, this clone turned up once. V and J are TRBV29-1 and TRBJ1-4; no clear D. The V and J ends lost 5 bases and 5 bases respectively, with 6 bases between them. The CDR3 is 11 amino acids. Germline V CDR1 and CDR2: SQVTM, ANQGSEA. CDR3 nucleotide sequence: TGCAGCGTTATTCTGAATGAAAAACTGTTTTTT. Amino acid sequence: CSVILNEKLFF.

The chain employs TRBV7-9 and TRBJ1-1, with D unresolved. The CDR3 covers 13 residues. Trimming stripped 1 base from V and 5 bases from J, with 8 bases between. Germline CDR1 is SEHNR and CDR2 is FQNEAQ (reference sequence). CDR3 nucleotides: TGTGCCAGCAGCTTAGAGCGGGTTACTGAAGCTTTCTTT. Amino acids: CASSLERVTEAFF.

The V call is TRBV4-1, the J call TRBJ1-5, with 7 bases aligning to TRBD1. The ends lost 4 bases at V and 1 base at J; junction bases unmatched: 4. The CDR3 sequence is 15 residues long. Germline lookup yields CDR1 MGHRA and CDR2 YSYEKL. CDR3 nucleotides: TGCGCCAGCAGCCCCTTGGGACAGAGCAATCAGCCCCAGCATTTT. Amino acid sequence: CASSPLGQSNQPQHF.

The chain carries TRBV28 and TRBJ2-3, with 7 bases matching TRBD1. V was pared by 7 bases and J by 4 bases, with 14 bases of the junction left unmatched. Germline V gene data show CDR1 as MDHEN and CDR2 as SYDVKM. This CDR3 is 16 amino acids long. The CDR3: CASTPPQGGIADTQYF. CDR3 coding DNA: TGTGCCAGCACCCCTCCCCAAGGGGGCATTGCAGATACGCAGTATTTT.

The chain's CDR3 is CASRLRALNTYEQYF. The CDR3 DNA sequence: TGTGCCAGCAGGTTGAGAGCGCTCAATACCTACGAGCAGTACTTC. The chain links TRBV28 to TRBJ2-7, with D uncertain. V was trimmed by 6 bases and J by 2 bases, leaving 17 bases between them. CDR3 length: 15 residues. CDR1 and CDR2 from the germline V gene are MDHEN and SYDVKM.

The chain has TRBV7-9 and TRBJ2-2, with 10 bases lining up with TRBD1. There are 16 residues in the CDR3. J was trimmed by 6 bases and V by 4 bases; bases with no gene match: 8. Germline V CDR1 and CDR2: SEHNR, FQNEAQ (reference sequence). The CDR3: CASSYRDRGSSGELFF. CDR3 bases: TGTGCCAGCAGCTACCGGGACAGGGGATCCTCCGGGGAGCTGTTTTTT.

The rearrangement links TRBV11-2 to TRBJ2-7; D is unclear. Deletions cut 5 bases from V and 1 base from J, with 3 bases between. The CDR3 has 11 amino acids. Germline V gene data show CDR1 as SGHAT and CDR2 as FQNNGV. The CDR3 region is CASSISYEQYF. In DNA, the CDR3 is TGTGCCAGCAGCATATCCTACGAGCAGTACTTC. Combining the CDR3 with reference TRBV11-2 and TRBJ2-7 gives the whole variable domain EAGVAQSPRYKIIEKRQSVAFWCNPISGHATLYWYQQILGQGPKLLIQFQNNGVVDDSQLPKDRFSAERLKGVDSTLKIQPAKLEDSAVYLCASSISYEQYFGPGTRLTVT.

The chain links TRBV7-2 to TRBJ2-1; D unclear. The germline CDR1 and CDR2 sequences are SGHTA and FQGNSA. The germline V and J ends were trimmed by 0 bases and 6 bases, with 6 bases remaining between them. The CDR3 extends over 13 amino acids. CDR3 loop: CASSLASSNEQFF. In DNA form, the CDR3 reads TGTGCCAGCAGCTTAGCTTCCAGCAATGAGCAGTTCTTC.